This is a list of T cell receptor beta chains from one sample in a study of blood T cell repertoires in COVID-19. The protocol was immunoSEQ multiplex PCR, while the TCRdb copy is restricted to in-frame clones and leaves out a portion. Of about 280,000 clones listed, around 89% are singletons. The sample taken for sequencing was PBMCs or T cells enriched from blood (not recorded which). All receptors come from a woman aged 55-70 years in a cohort exposed to, infected with or recovered from COVID-19 (not recorded which). The CDR3 runs from the conserved cysteine through the conserved F or W. A D gene is named only where the DNA matches it firmly. Some rows have no size entry. The others give once, few or many, or a class for an expanded clone.

v_call	d_call	j_call	clone_size	cdr3_nt	cdr3_aa
TRBV7-8	-	TRBJ2-1	once	TGTGCCAGCAGCCAAACGGGGGACGGTGAGCAGTTCTTC	CASSQTGDGEQFF
TRBV5-1	TRBD1	TRBJ1-2	-	TGCGCCAGCAGCTTGGCCGGGACAGAAGTAGGCGGCTACACCTTC	CASSLAGTEVGGYTF
TRBV15	TRBD1	TRBJ1-4	-	TGTGCCACCAGCAGGAATATAGGGGGCCCTAATGAAAAACTGTTTTTT	CATSRNIGGPNEKLFF
TRBV28	-	TRBJ1-3	-	TGTGCCAGCAGTTTACTATTCCAGGGCCCTGGAAACACCATATATTTT	CASSLLFQGPGNTIYF
TRBV19	TRBD1	TRBJ2-7	-	TGTGCCAGCATGAACCGGGACAGCACCTACGAGCAGTACTTC	CASMNRDSTYEQYF
TRBV10-1	-	TRBJ1-2	once	TGCGCCAGCAGTGTTTGGTTTTTTAAGCCGAAACTCCATGGCTACACCTTC	CASSVWFFKPKLHGYTF
TRBV5-1	TRBD1	TRBJ2-1	-	TGCGCCAGCAGCTTGGTACCGGGACAGAGAGAGCAGTTCTTC	CASSLVPGQREQFF
TRBV2	TRBD2	TRBJ2-2	-	TGTGCCATACCGGGACTAGCGGGAGAACGCACCGGGGAGCTGTTTTTT	CAIPGLAGERTGELFF
TRBV18	TRBD1	TRBJ1-5	-	TGTGCCAGCTCTTTGGACAGGTTCAATCAGCCCCAGCATTTT	CASSLDRFNQPQHF
TRBV4-2	-	TRBJ1-6	once	TGTGCCAGCAACCCAGTTTTGGGCCTAAATTCACCCCTCCACTTT	CASNPVLGLNSPLHF
TRBV11-2	-	TRBJ2-1	-	TGTGCCAGCAGCCGTTTGGCGAGCGTCAGGGGAAATGAGCAGTTCTTC	CASSRLASVRGNEQFF
TRBV5-1	TRBD2	TRBJ2-1	-	TGCGCCAGCAGTCCCCGGGAGGGCCTTGGTGAGCAGTTCTTC	CASSPREGLGEQFF
TRBV2	-	TRBJ1-1	-	TGTGCCAGCAATACGGACGGGGTGAACACTGAAGCTTTCTTT	CASNTDGVNTEAFF
TRBV2	-	TRBJ1-5	-	TGTGCCAGCAGTGAATTGCGGGTACAGAATCAGCCCCAGCATTTT	CASSELRVQNQPQHF
TRBV10-2	TRBD2	TRBJ2-2	-	TGCGCCACTTTCAGCGGGATACCCACCGGGGAGCTGTTTTTT	CATFSGIPTGELFF
TRBV15	-	TRBJ1-1	-	TGTGCCACCAGCAGAGACAGGGTGAACACTGAAGCTTTCTTT	CATSRDRVNTEAFF
TRBV5-6	TRBD1	TRBJ2-7	-	TGTGCCAGCAGCTTGAGGGACAGCAACTACGAGCAGTACTTC	CASSLRDSNYEQYF
TRBV5-1	-	TRBJ1-3	-	TGCGCCAGCAGCTTACAGGTTGGGGGAAACACCATATATTTT	CASSLQVGGNTIYF
TRBV9	TRBD1	TRBJ1-2	-	TGTGCCAGCAGCGTGGAAGGGGGCACTTACTATGGCTACACCTTC	CASSVEGGTYYGYTF
TRBV27	TRBD2	TRBJ2-3	-	TGTGCCAGCAGTTCTGTCGGGAGGGCCGCAGATACGCAGTATTTT	CASSSVGRAADTQYF
TRBV27	-	TRBJ1-2	-	TGTGCCAGCAGCCGAGGGGCGGGAGCTAACTATGGCTACACCTTC	CASSRGAGANYGYTF
TRBV9	-	TRBJ2-2	-	TGTGCCAGCAGCGTCTCCCTCCTCGGGGAGCTGTTTTTT	CASSVSLLGELFF
TRBV4-3	TRBD2	TRBJ2-1	-	TGCGCCAGCAGCCAATCGACAGGGGCTAATAGCGGGAGGGGGTATGAGCAGTTCTTC	CASSQSTGANSGRGYEQFF
TRBV19	-	TRBJ1-2	-	TGTGCCAGTAGACAGGGAAACTATGGCTACACCTTC	CASRQGNYGYTF
TRBV19	TRBD1	TRBJ2-7	-	TGTGCCAGTAGTCCCTGGACAGGGGCGATACCCTACGAGCAGTACTTC	CASSPWTGAIPYEQYF
TRBV19	TRBD1	TRBJ1-2	-	TGTGCCAGTGGACAGGGCTCTGGCTACACCTTC	CASGQGSGYTF
TRBV7-9	TRBD2	TRBJ2-5	-	TGTGCCAGCAGCTTAGGACTAGCGGTCATGGAGACCCAGTACTTC	CASSLGLAVMETQYF
TRBV19	-	TRBJ1-2	-	TGTGCTTGTAGAGATGCGATCTATGGCTACACCTTC	CACRDAIYGYTF
TRBV6-5	-	TRBJ1-2	-	TGTGCCAGCAGTTACAATAGTGTAGGGGGAGTCTATGGCTACACCTTC	CASSYNSVGGVYGYTF
TRBV5-6	TRBD1	TRBJ1-2	-	TGTGCCAGCAGCTTGGGTCAGGGACAGAAAAGCGGCTACACCTTC	CASSLGQGQKSGYTF
TRBV28	-	TRBJ2-2	once	TGTGCCAGCAGTTTTGGTTTGCCGGGGACCGGGGAGCTGTTTTTT	CASSFGLPGTGELFF
TRBV10-3	-	TRBJ2-5	-	TGTGCCATCAGTGAGTCTAGCGGTAAAGAGACCCAGTACTTC	CAISESSGKETQYF
TRBV7-2	TRBD2	TRBJ2-1	-	TGTGCCAGCAGCCCCCGCCGCATCGGACTAGCGAATGAGCAGTTCTTC	CASSPRRIGLANEQFF
TRBV7-2	TRBD1	TRBJ1-4	-	TGTGCCAGCAGCCTCACAGGGGTAGGGGAAAAACTGTTTTTT	CASSLTGVGEKLFF
TRBV13	TRBD2	TRBJ2-1	-	TGTGCCAGCAGCCAACGGACGACTAGCGGGATCCTCAATGAGCAGTTCTTC	CASSQRTTSGILNEQFF
TRBV28	TRBD2	TRBJ2-3	few	TGTGCCAGCAGTTCTAGCGGGATCCCAGATACGCAGTATTTT	CASSSSGIPDTQYF
TRBV5-1	-	TRBJ2-2	-	TGCGCCAGCAGCTTGGCACAGAACACCGGGGAGCTGTTTTTT	CASSLAQNTGELFF
TRBV28	-	TRBJ1-1	-	TGTGCCAGCAGTTCGGACGGGATGAACACTGAAGCTTTCTTT	CASSSDGMNTEAFF
TRBV28	TRBD1	TRBJ1-1	-	TGTGCCAGCAGTTCTACCCGACAGGGGGCACGGAACACTGAAGCTTTCTTT	CASSSTRQGARNTEAFF
TRBV7-8	TRBD1	TRBJ1-4	few	TGTGCCAGCAGCTTTAGGGGGACAGGGAAGAATGAAAAACTGTTTTTT	CASSFRGTGKNEKLFF
TRBV14	-	TRBJ1-4	once	TGTGCCAGCAGCCAAGAAAGGGGAGGGGTCACTAATGAAAAACTGTTTTTT	CASSQERGGVTNEKLFF
TRBV28	-	TRBJ1-4	once	TGTGCCAGCAGATCCCCAGGAAACTTTGAAAAACTGTTTTTT	CASRSPGNFEKLFF
TRBV10-2	TRBD1	TRBJ1-2	-	TGCGCCAGCATCGGACGGGACAGGAACTATGGCTACACCTTC	CASIGRDRNYGYTF
TRBV27	TRBD1	TRBJ1-5	-	TGTGCCAGCAGTTTGACAGGGCGAAGCAATCAGCCCCAGCATTTT	CASSLTGRSNQPQHF
TRBV30	TRBD2	TRBJ2-7	-	TGTGCCTGGGCCGGGGGGGACGAGCAGTACTTC	CAWAGGDEQYF